What follows are 3 T cell receptor beta chains derived from one specimen sequenced in a study of CD8 T cells in ankylosing spondylitis. TCRdb reprocessed the 5' RACE reads with MiXCR, giving one entry per CDR3 protein. The sample contains 250,000 to 400,000 distinct CDR3 sequences, roughly 10% of which appear only once. The sample consisted of blood, either unsorted or a sorted T cell fraction (not recorded which). All receptors come from a female donor with ankylosing spondylitis or in good health (not recorded which).

In this sample, this clonotype turned up many times. The CDR3 region is CASSYRDRGRMATGELFF. In nucleotides, the CDR3 is TGTGCCAGCAGTTACCGGGACAGGGGGCGAATGGCGACCGGGGAGCTGTTTTTT. The chain employs TRBV6-5 and TRBJ2-2, with 12 bases identical to TRBD1. Trimming removed 2 bases from V and 5 bases from J; junction bases left unmatched: 9. The germline CDR1 and CDR2 sequences are MNHEY and SVGAGI. The CDR3 is made up of 18 amino acids.

This clonotype has ten or more counts. The chain uses TRBV5-1 and TRBJ2-5; 8 bases are shared with TRBD2. Germline loops: CDR1 SGHRS, CDR2 YFSETQ. This CDR3 has 18 residues. Trimming removed 4 bases from V and 4 bases from J; junction bases left unmatched: 18. The CDR3 here is CASSRIHTSGNIRETQYF. The CDR3 DNA sequence: TGCGCCAGCAGCCGAATACATACTAGCGGAAACATCAGAGAGACCCAGTACTTC.

This clonotype was observed many times. This rearrangement joins TRBV10-2 to TRBJ2-1, with D hard to call. Germline V CDR1 and CDR2: WSHSY, SAAADI. V lost 7 bases, J lost 4 bases, and 11 bases lay in between. The CDR3 is 13 residues long. The CDR3 sequence: CASTNEPYNEQFF. CDR3 in DNA: TGCGCCAGCACCAACGAACCTTACAATGAGCAGTTCTTC.